This T cell receptor (beta chain) was documented in a study of yellow fever vaccine responses in identical twins. Points from the study as a whole: Twins' vaccine T cell response reportedly gave the appearance of partial convergence and partial personalization.

Points on this clonotype: Its specificity is unknown.

The J segment lost 5 bases and the V segment lost 0 bases, leaving 3 bases of the junction unmatched. The CDR3 is made up of 15 amino acids. Germline V gene sequence: CDR1 KGHSY, CDR2 FQNENV. TCRdb reprocessed the RT-PCR reads via MiXCR and lists one record per CDR3 protein. This sample has over 15,000 distinct CDR3 sequences, with 55% to 65% found just once. The J gene is TRBJ2-3, the V gene TRBV16; 9 bases map to TRBD2. Sequencing used T cells from blood (PBMCs), unsorted or a sorted subset (not recorded which), obtained before or after yellow fever vaccination (not recorded which). This TCR came from a young woman who received the yellow fever vaccine. CDR3 sequence (DNA): TGTGCCAGCAGCCAATCTAGCGGGGGACAAGATACGCAGTATTTT. Its protein product is CASSQSSGGQDTQYF. Combining the CDR3 with reference TRBV16 and TRBJ2-3 gives the whole variable domain GEEVAQTPKHLVRGEGQKAKLYCAPIKGHSYVFWYQQVLKNEFKFLISFQNENVFDETGMPKERFSAKCLPNSPCSLEIQATKLEDSAVYFCASSQSSGGQDTQYFGPGTRLTVL.